This entry lists 24 T cell receptor beta chains sequenced from one sample in a study of beta chain features in type 1 diabetes. General study findings and limits: A moderate, significant TCRB CDR3 shortening appeared in type 1 diabetes across four CD4+ subsets.

Their specific antigens are unknown. Expressed TCRB transcripts were sequenced because the isolated RNA had all been reverse transcribed beforehand. Method: immunoSEQ multiplex PCR; TCRdb's copy keeps in-frame clones and lacks some. This table holds around 250,000 clones, over 11% found once. The sequenced material came from naive CD4+ T cells from blood. These TCRs come from a man aged 25-45 years with type 1 diabetes.

This chain uses TRBV29-1 with TRBJ2-3; 11 bases are a match to TRBD2. The CDR3 length is 14 residues. CDR1 and CDR2 (germline): SQVTM, ANQGSEA. Unmatched junction bases numbered 2, after V lost 4 bases and J lost 2 bases. CDR3 bases: TGCAGCGTTGGACTAGCGGGGAACACAGATACGCAGTATTTT. Its translation: CSVGLAGNTDTQYF.

This clone was seen a few times. The chain recombines TRBV14 with TRBJ2-1; D remains ambiguous. CDR1 is SGHDN and CDR2 is FVKESK in the germline V gene. The V and J ends lost 2 bases and 7 bases respectively, with 6 bases between them. The CDR3 spans 12 residues. For the CDR3, the DNA is TGTGCCAGCAGCCAACGAACAAATGAGCAGTTCTTC. Translated, it gives CASSQRTNEQFF.

The chain carries TRBV9 and TRBJ1-3; TRBD1 agrees at 7 bases. The junction had 6 bases not matched to a gene; V was cut back by 3 bases and J by 0 bases. Germline V CDR1 and CDR2: SGDLS, YYNGEE. The CDR3 has 16 amino acids. The CDR3 DNA reads TGTGCCAGCAGCGCCCTCGACAGGGTCTCTGGAAACACCATATATTTT. As protein: CASSALDRVSGNTIYF.

In its sample, this clone was seen a few times. The genes are TRBV5-1 and TRBJ1-2, with TRBD1 as a possible D gene (6 bases). This CDR3 is built from 14 residues. Germline V gene data show CDR1 as SGHRS and CDR2 as YFSETQ. Trimming stripped 4 bases from V and 7 bases from J, with 17 bases between. CDR3 protein: CASSPQGPSAGYTF. The CDR3 bases are TGCGCCAGCAGCCCACAGGGCCCATCGGCTGGCTACACCTTC.

This clone was counted a few times. This sequence joins TRBV7-9 and TRBJ2-3; D gene unclear. The V gene's germline CDR1 is SEHNR and CDR2 FQNEAQ (reference sequence). Trimming stripped 6 bases from V and 3 bases from J, with 10 bases between. CDR3 length: 13 residues. The CDR3, as DNA: TGTGCCAGCAGGCCTTCCGGGACAGATACGCAGTATTTT. It yields the protein CASRPSGTDTQYF. Full variable domain (missing parts from reference TRBV7-9 and TRBJ2-3): DTGVSQNPRHKITKRGQNVTFRCDPISEHNRLYWYRQTLGQGPEFLTYFQNEAQLEKSRLLSDRFSAERPKGSFSTLEIQRTEQGDSAMYLCASRPSGTDTQYFGPGTRLTVL.

This clone has a handful of counts. The chain joins TRBV15 to TRBJ1-2; the match to TRBD1 covers 9 bases. Germline lookup yields CDR1 LNHNV and CDR2 YYDKDF (reference sequence). The CDR3 covers 17 residues. V dropped 3 bases and J dropped 1; count of bases not matched to a gene: 9. For the CDR3, the DNA is TGTGCCACCAGCAGCGGACAGGGGATGATTAGTAACTATGGCTACACCTTC. Its translation: CATSSGQGMISNYGYTF.

This clone was found a few times. The rearrangement joins TRBV4-1 to TRBJ2-7; the D is unclear. Germline V gene lookup returns CDR1 MGHRA and CDR2 YSYEKL. The CDR3 has 12 amino acids. V was cut by 7 bases and J by 3 bases, with 10 bases left in between. CDR3 residues: CASIFPVYEQYF. The CDR3 DNA sequence: TGCGCCAGCATTTTTCCCGTCTACGAGCAGTACTTC.

A few counts support this clone. The CDR3 nucleotides are TGTGCCAGCAGCTTACAGGTTCCCAACACTGAAGCTTTCTTT. As protein: CASSLQVPNTEAFF. This chain uses TRBV11-2 with TRBJ1-1; D is unresolved. The V end was cut by 2 bases, the J end by 2 bases, with 9 bases between. Per the germline V gene, CDR1 is SGHAT and CDR2 is FQNNGV. There are 14 residues in the CDR3.

This clone occurred a few times. This chain links TRBV11-2 with TRBJ2-7, with 9 bases lining up with TRBD1. The junction had 7 bases not matched to a gene; V was cut back by 3 bases and J by 7 bases. Germline CDR1 reads SGHAT; CDR2 reads FQNNGV. The CDR3 spans 14 residues. The CDR3 loop reads CASSLDRGSWEQYF. For the CDR3, the DNA is TGTGCCAGCAGCTTGGACAGGGGATCGTGGGAGCAGTACTTC. Looking up the rest from reference TRBV11-2 and TRBJ2-7 gives the full variable domain: EAGVAQSPRYKIIEKRQSVAFWCNPISGHATLYWYQQILGQGPKLLIQFQNNGVVDDSQLPKDRFSAERLKGVDSTLKIQPAKLEDSAVYLCASSLDRGSWEQYFGPGTRLTVT.

The chain employs TRBV11-3 and TRBJ2-3; TRBD2 matches at 7 bases. The CDR3 length is 15 residues. Germline CDR1 is SGHNT and CDR2 is YENEEA. V shed 4 bases and J 6 bases; nucleotides not matched to a gene: 10. CDR3: CASSSRSGALDTQYF. The CDR3 DNA follows: TGTGCCAGCAGCTCTAGGAGCGGGGCACTGGATACGCAGTATTTT.

This clone appeared a few times. The gene calls are TRBV4-1 and TRBJ2-3; 8 bases line up with TRBD2. Germline assignment: CDR1 MGHRA and CDR2 YSYEKL. The CDR3 is made up of 17 amino acids. Trimming removed 0 bases from V and 3 bases from J; junction bases left unmatched: 8. Here the CDR3 DNA reads TGCGCCAGCAGCCAAGATGGGGGCGGGGGGAGGACAGATACGCAGTATTTT. It yields the protein CASSQDGGGGRTDTQYF.

The chain combines TRBV9 with TRBJ2-3; TRBD2 aligns across 9 bases. Germline CDR1 reads SGDLS; CDR2 reads YYNGEE. Unmatched junction bases numbered 7, after V lost 2 bases and J lost 12 bases. The CDR3 totals 13 residues. CDR3 sequence reads: CASSVRLAGIQYF. The CDR3 nucleotides read TGTGCCAGCAGCGTTAGGCTAGCGGGGATCCAGTATTTT.

The sample holds a few counts of this clone. V gene TRBV11-2 combines with J gene TRBJ2-3; the D is unclear. The CDR3 sequence is 10 residues long. Looked up from germline, CDR1 is SGHAT and CDR2 is FQNNGV. Trimming took off 7 bases at V and 4 bases at J, with 3 bases between the two ends. DNA of the CDR3: TGTGCCAGCACGTCAGATACGCAGTATTTT. Translation: CASTSDTQYF.

The chain links TRBV29-1 to TRBJ1-3; TRBD1 is a possible D gene (6 bases). Germline loops: CDR1 SQVTM, CDR2 ANQGSEA. The CDR3 spans 13 residues. V gave up 6 bases and J gave up 3 bases, with 12 bases separating them. The CDR3 DNA follows: TGCAGCGTCCAGGGGACCCTTGGAAACACCATATATTTT. This gives the protein CSVQGTLGNTIYF.

This clone was found once. The genes are TRBV5-1 and TRBJ1-6; no clear D gene. Trimming stripped 0 bases from V and 7 bases from J, with 11 bases between. Germline V gene data show CDR1 as SGHRS and CDR2 as YFSETQ. The CDR3 extends over 15 amino acids. The CDR3 protein is CASSLAGSENSPLHF. The CDR3 DNA reads as TGCGCCAGCAGCTTGGCCGGTTCGGAGAATTCACCCCTCCACTTT.

This clone was detected a few times. The chain links TRBV5-6 to TRBJ1-2, with a tentative D call TRBD1 (5 bases). Trimming removed 5 bases from V and 2 bases from J, with 13 bases in between. CDR3 length: 14 amino acids. Germline V gives CDR1 SGHDT, CDR2 YYEEEE. The CDR3, as DNA: TGTGCCAGCAGATCCGCTCCAGGGAACTATGGCTACACCTTC. It yields the protein CASRSAPGNYGYTF.

This clone occurred a few times. This chain joins TRBV5-1 and TRBJ2-1; TRBD2 aligns across 11 bases. J lost 7 bases, V lost 0 bases, and 6 bases had no gene match. This CDR3 is 16 amino acids long. Germline V gives CDR1 SGHRS, CDR2 YFSETQ. The CDR3 here is CASSLEVAGGPNEQFF. The CDR3 DNA sequence: TGCGCCAGCAGCTTGGAGGTAGCGGGAGGGCCTAATGAGCAGTTCTTC.

The chain has TRBV9 and TRBJ2-2, with 12 nucleotides matching TRBD2. Germline trimming cut 2 bases from V and 9 bases from J; bases unmatched to any gene: 8. This CDR3 contains 16 residues. Germline V CDR1 and CDR2: SGDLS, YYNGEE. The CDR3 loop reads CASSVTGTSGSRELFF. Written as DNA, the CDR3 is TGTGCCAGCAGCGTTACCGGGACTAGCGGGTCGAGGGAGCTGTTTTTT.

J is TRBJ2-2 and V is TRBV7-2; 8 nucleotides align to TRBD2. The CDR3 is 16 residues long. With 6 bases clipped from V and 1 base from J, the junction kept 7 bases outside the gene matches. Germline V gene sequence: CDR1 SGHTA, CDR2 FQGNSA. CDR3 DNA sequence: TGTGCCAGCAGACCCCCGGGACTAGTGAACACCGGGGAGCTGTTTTTT. This gives the protein CASRPPGLVNTGELFF.

In this sample, this clone turned up a few times. This sequence joins TRBV19 and TRBJ2-5; the D gene is possibly TRBD1 (5 bases). CDR1 is LNHDA and CDR2 is SQIVND in the germline V gene (reference sequence). This CDR3 region has 14 residues. V lost 2 bases and J 4 bases, leaving 11 bases between the germline ends. The CDR3 coding sequence is TGTGCCAGTAGTATATCCCAGGGCTCAGAGACCCAGTACTTC. This codes for CASSISQGSETQYF.

The table lists this clone with a few counts. The chain couples TRBV21-1 to TRBJ2-3; the table's TRBD2 call for D was not verified on the DNA. TRBV21-1 is annotated as a pseudogene. CDR3 length: 16 amino acids. The CDR3 is CASSKDNLGYEDTQYF. The CDR3 DNA is TGTGCCAGCAGCAAAGATAACCTAGGTTACGAAGATACGCAGTATTTT.

The chain links TRBV1 to TRBJ2-1; the DNA was not used to check the table's D call, TRBD2. TRBV1 is classified as a pseudogene. The CDR3 is 15 residues long. CDR3 sequence reads: CTSTPGLGLGGVEFF. For the CDR3, the DNA is TGCACCAGCACCCCCGGGCTGGGACTTGGAGGAGTGGAGTTCTTC.

A few counts support this clone. J is TRBJ2-1 and V is TRBV18; TRBD2 agrees at 9 bases. Germline V gene sequence: CDR1 KGHSH, CDR2 LQKENI. The CDR3 has 16 residues. Trimming took 3 bases from V and 5 from J; bases not matched to a gene: 8. CDR3 residues: CASSPPGLAGHNEQFF. The DNA for the CDR3 is TGTGCCAGCTCACCTCCCGGGCTAGCGGGACACAATGAGCAGTTCTTC.

The J gene is TRBJ2-5, the V gene TRBV5-1; 7 bases line up with TRBD1. This CDR3 is 15 amino acids long. J lost 2 bases, V lost 4 bases, and 8 bases had no gene match. CDR1 and CDR2 from the germline V gene are SGHRS and YFSETQ. This chain's CDR3 is CASSASPGQQETQYF. CDR3 sequence (DNA): TGCGCCAGCAGCGCCTCACCGGGACAGCAAGAGACCCAGTACTTC.